These 14 T cell receptor beta chains share one sample of origin, sequenced in a study of blood T cells in healthy people across ages. Primed by a sample-barcoded 5' primer and a J-beta primer mix, a second PCR proceeded for 7 to 11 cycles. In TCRdb, the 5' RACE reads were re-called with MiXCR into one record per CDR3 protein. Among about 1.4 million distinct CDR3 sequences listed, roughly 59% were seen once. The sequenced sample consisted of blood. These receptors were collected from a man aged 18 to 30 in good health.

The chain carries TRBV7-2 and TRBJ2-6; D unclear. Germline V gene data show CDR1 as SGHTA and CDR2 as FQGNSA. The CDR3 is 17 amino acids. Trimming took 1 base from V and 0 from J, leaving 10 bases between them. The CDR3 DNA sequence: TGTGCCAGCAGCTTAGTTGTTTTGGGCTCTGGGGCCAACGTCCTGACTTTC. This gives the protein CASSLVVLGSGANVLTF.

This rearrangement joins TRBV28 to TRBJ1-4; 8 positions match TRBD1. The CDR3 is 14 residues long. The junction had 7 bases not matched to a gene; V was cut back by 6 bases and J by 7 bases. Germline assignment: CDR1 MDHEN and CDR2 SYDVKM. The CDR3 bases are TGTGCCAGCAGATGGACAGGGCGGGGTGAAAAACTGTTTTTT. It yields the protein CASRWTGRGEKLFF.

V and J are TRBV29-1 and TRBJ1-4; 8 nucleotides align to TRBD1. The germline CDR1 and CDR2 sequences are SQVTM and ANQGSEA. V lost 5 bases to trimming and J lost 7 bases; unmatched junction nucleotides: 9. The CDR3 runs to 14 residues. The CDR3 spells CSVLPPGQAEKLFF. In DNA form, the CDR3 reads TGCAGCGTTCTGCCTCCGGGACAGGCTGAAAAACTGTTTTTT.

V and J are TRBV7-9 and TRBJ2-7; 7 bases align to TRBD1. The ends lost 5 bases at V and 6 bases at J; junction bases unmatched: 10. The CDR3 length is 14 residues. Germline assignment: CDR1 SEHNR and CDR2 FQNEAQ (reference sequence). Here the CDR3 DNA reads TGTGCCAGCAGCCCCCGGGACAGACCCTGCGAGCAGTACTTC. Amino acids: CASSPRDRPCEQYF.

This clonotype was counted only a few times. The chain uses TRBV27 and TRBJ2-7, with D perhaps given as TRBD1 or TRBD2 (5 bases each). Trimming removed 7 bases from V and 2 bases from J, with 12 bases in between. The V gene's germline CDR1 is MNHEY and CDR2 SMNVEV (reference sequence). The CDR3 is made up of 13 amino acids. DNA for the CDR3: TGTGCCAGCAAAGGGACCCACACCTACGAGCAGTACTTC. It encodes CASKGTHTYEQYF.

The chain links TRBV20-1 to TRBJ1-1, with D hard to call. Germline V gene lookup returns CDR1 DFQATT and CDR2 SNEGSKA (reference sequence). Trimming took 4 bases from V and 11 from J, leaving 14 bases between them. The CDR3 has 11 residues. The CDR3 spells CSATPGWRAFF. CDR3 DNA sequence: TGCAGTGCTACTCCGGGCTGGCGGGCTTTCTTT.

The chain links TRBV12-3 or TRBV12-4 to TRBJ1-1, with TRBD1 as a possible D gene (6 bases). V gave up 4 bases and J gave up 4 bases, with 13 bases separating them. The CDR3 totals 14 residues. DNA of the CDR3: TGTGCCAGCAGTTGGGGCCAGGGGATCACTGAAGCTTTCTTT. It specifies CASSWGQGITEAFF.

V and J are TRBV18 and TRBJ1-5, with D possibly TRBD1 on 6 matching bases. The germline V gene has CDR1 KGHSH and CDR2 LQKENI. Trimming took off 5 bases at V and 1 base at J, with 15 bases between the two ends. The CDR3 consists of 16 residues. The CDR3 reads CASSELPGASNQPQHF. DNA for the CDR3: TGTGCCAGCTCAGAACTTCCGGGGGCGAGCAATCAGCCCCAGCATTTT.

In this sample, this clonotype turned up a few times. V gene TRBV7-2 combines with J gene TRBJ2-7; 8 positions match TRBD1. V gave up 3 bases and J gave up 2 bases; unmatched junction bases: 12. This CDR3 is 17 amino acids long. From germline, CDR1 is SGHTA and CDR2 FQGNSA. CDR3 nucleotides: TGTGCCAGCAGCTTCCCTCGACAGGGGAGAATGGCCTACGAGCAGTACTTC. Translating it yields CASSFPRQGRMAYEQYF.

This chain links TRBV4-3 with TRBJ2-7, with TRBD2 identical over 9 bases. V trimming: 1 base; J trimming: 10 bases; junction bases outside the gene matches: 17. Germline values: CDR1 LGHNA, CDR2 YSLEER. This CDR3 is built from 17 residues. The CDR3 loop reads CASSQVSGRGSGEAQYF. In DNA form, the CDR3 reads TGCGCCAGCAGCCAAGTTAGCGGGAGAGGTAGTGGGGAGGCCCAGTACTTC.

The V call is TRBV25-1, the J call TRBJ1-6; weak D call: TRBD1 (5 bases). This CDR3 is built from 14 residues. The germline CDR1 and CDR2 sequences are MGHDK and SYGVNS. Trimming took 4 bases from V and 5 from J, leaving 9 bases between them. The CDR3 DNA sequence: TGTGCCAGCAGTGCGCTCAGGGATAATTCACCCCTCCACTTT. Translating gives CASSALRDNSPLHF. Supplemented by reference TRBV25-1 and TRBJ1-6, the full variable domain reads EADIYQTPRYLVIGTGKKITLECSQTMGHDKMYWYQQDPGMELHLIHYSYGVNSTEKGDLSSESTVSRIRTEHFPLTLESARPSHTSQYLCASSALRDNSPLHFGNGTRLTVT.

V gene TRBV4-2 combines with J gene TRBJ2-3; a possible D gene is TRBD2 (5 bases). V was cut by 1 base and J by 7 bases, with 6 bases left in between. This CDR3 comprises 12 residues. Germline V lookup: CDR1 LGHNA, CDR2 YNFKEQ. This CDR3 is CASSQGGHTQYF. In DNA form, the CDR3 reads TGTGCCAGCAGCCAAGGCGGGCATACGCAGTATTTT.

V usage is TRBV12-3 or TRBV12-4 and J usage is TRBJ2-7; D is ambiguous. Trimming shortened V by 0 bases and J by 3 bases, and 12 bases separated the two germline ends. The CDR3 length is 15 residues. CDR3 protein: CASSLAGRSLYEQYF. DNA for the CDR3: TGTGCCAGCAGTTTAGCCGGGCGTAGCCTCTACGAGCAGTACTTC.

This clonotype has a handful of counts. The V and J genes are TRBV6-2 or TRBV6-3 and TRBJ2-2; tentative D call: TRBD1 (6 bases). With 5 bases removed from V and 0 bases from J, the gap between germline ends came to 13 bases. Germline lookup yields CDR1 MNHEY and CDR2 SVGEGT. The CDR3 is 16 residues long. The CDR3 DNA sequence: TGTGCCAGCAGTAGCCCGGGACACGCGAACACCGGGGAGCTGTTTTTT. Translation: CASSSPGHANTGELFF.